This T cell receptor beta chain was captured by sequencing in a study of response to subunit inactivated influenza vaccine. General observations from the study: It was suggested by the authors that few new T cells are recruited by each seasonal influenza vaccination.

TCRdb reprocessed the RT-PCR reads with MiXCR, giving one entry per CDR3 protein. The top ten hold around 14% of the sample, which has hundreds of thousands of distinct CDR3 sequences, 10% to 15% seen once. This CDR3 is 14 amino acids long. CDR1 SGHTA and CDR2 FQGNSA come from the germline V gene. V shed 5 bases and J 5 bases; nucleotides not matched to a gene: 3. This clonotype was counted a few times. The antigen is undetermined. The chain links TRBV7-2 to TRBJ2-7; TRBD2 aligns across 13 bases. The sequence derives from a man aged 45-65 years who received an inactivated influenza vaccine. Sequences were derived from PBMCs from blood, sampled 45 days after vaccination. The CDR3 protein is CASSGLAGVNEQYF. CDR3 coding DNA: TGTGCCAGCAGCGGACTAGCGGGAGTGAACGAGCAGTACTTC.